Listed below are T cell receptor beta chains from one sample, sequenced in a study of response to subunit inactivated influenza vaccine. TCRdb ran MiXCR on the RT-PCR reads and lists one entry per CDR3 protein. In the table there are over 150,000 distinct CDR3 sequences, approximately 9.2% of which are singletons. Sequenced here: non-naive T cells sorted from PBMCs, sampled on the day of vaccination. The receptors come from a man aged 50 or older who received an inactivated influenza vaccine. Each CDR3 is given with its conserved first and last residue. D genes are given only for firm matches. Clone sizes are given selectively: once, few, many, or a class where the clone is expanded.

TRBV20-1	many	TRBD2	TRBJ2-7	CSAISSGSGREQYF	TGCAGTGCAATCTCTAGCGGGAGTGGGCGCGAGCAGTACTTC
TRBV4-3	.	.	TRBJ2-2	CASSWGVRVDTGELFF	TGCGCCAGCAGCTGGGGGGTGAGGGTGGACACCGGGGAGCTGTTTTTT
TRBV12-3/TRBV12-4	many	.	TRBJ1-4	CASSLGGTSGKLFF	TGTGCCAGCAGTTTAGGAGGGACATCCGGAAAACTGTTTTTT
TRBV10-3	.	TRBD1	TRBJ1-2	CAITRDREHYGYTF	TGTGCCATCACCCGGGACAGGGAACACTATGGCTACACCTTC
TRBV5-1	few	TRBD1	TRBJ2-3	CASSVLTGIDAQYF	TGCGCCAGCAGCGTATTGACAGGGATTGATGCGCAGTATTTT
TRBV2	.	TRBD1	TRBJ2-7	CASSEGTGGVVEQYF	TGTGCCAGCAGTGAAGGGACAGGCGGCGTCGTTGAGCAGTACTTC
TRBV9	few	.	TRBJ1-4	CASSVATGWNEKLFF	TGTGCCAGCAGCGTAGCAACAGGGTGGAATGAAAAACTGTTTTTT
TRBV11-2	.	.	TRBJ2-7	CASSLGPGAPYEQYF	TGTGCCAGCAGCTTAGGGCCAGGCGCACCCTACGAGCAGTACTTC
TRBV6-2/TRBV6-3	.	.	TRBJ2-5	CASSSGHAGGPKYF	TGTGCCAGCAGTTCCGGACATGCGGGCGGGCCGAAGTACTTC
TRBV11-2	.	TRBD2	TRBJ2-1	CASSPPPGGDREQFF	TGTGCCAGCAGCCCCCCCCCGGGGGGGGATAGGGAGCAGTTCTTC
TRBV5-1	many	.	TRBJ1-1	CASSLAVRGTEAFF	TGCGCCAGCAGCTTGGCCGTACGTGGTACTGAAGCTTTCTTT
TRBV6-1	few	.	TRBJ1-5	CATRRDSLQPQHF	TGTGCCACCAGGCGTGATAGTCTTCAGCCCCAGCATTTT
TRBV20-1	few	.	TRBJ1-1	CSASRTGNTEAFF	TGCAGTGCTAGCCGTACAGGAAACACTGAAGCTTTCTTT
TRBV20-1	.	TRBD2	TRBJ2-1	CSGTSGSNEQFF	TGCAGCGGGACTAGCGGCTCCAATGAGCAGTTCTTC
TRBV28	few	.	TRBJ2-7	CASSRHGAYEQYF	TGTGCCAGCTCGAGACACGGGGCCTACGAGCAGTACTTC
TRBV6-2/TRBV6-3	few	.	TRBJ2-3	CASSYLSRGTDTQYF	TGTGCCAGCAGTTACCTGAGCAGGGGCACAGATACGCAGTATTTT
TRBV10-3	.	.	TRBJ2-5	CAISGGTYQETQYF	TGTGCCATCAGTGGTGGGACGTACCAAGAGACCCAGTACTTC
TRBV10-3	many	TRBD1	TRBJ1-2	CAISMMTGVGGYTF	TGTGCCATCAGCATGATGACAGGGGTGGGTGGCTACACCTTC
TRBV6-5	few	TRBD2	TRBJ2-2	CASSYAGGNTGELFF	TGTGCCAGCAGTTACGCGGGAGGGAACACCGGGGAGCTGTTTTTT
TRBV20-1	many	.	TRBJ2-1	CSASGHGSSYNEQFF	TGCAGTGCTAGTGGCCACGGGAGCTCCTACAATGAGCAGTTCTTC
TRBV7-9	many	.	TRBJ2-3	CASSLVLGGTDTQYF	TGTGCCAGCAGCTTGGTATTAGGCGGGACAGATACGCAGTATTTT
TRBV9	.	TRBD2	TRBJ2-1	CASSVGLAGVNEQFF	TGTGCCAGCAGCGTAGGGCTAGCGGGGGTCAATGAGCAGTTCTTC
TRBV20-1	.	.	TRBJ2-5	CSAPQGIGETQYF	TGCAGTGCTCCTCAGGGAATTGGGGAGACCCAGTACTTC
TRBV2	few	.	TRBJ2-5	CASSAGDLKGETQYF	TGTGCCAGCAGTGCCGGGGACTTGAAAGGAGAGACCCAGTACTTC
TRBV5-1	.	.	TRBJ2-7	CASSTGGSEQYF	TGCGCCAGCAGCACTGGCGGGTCCGAGCAGTACTTC
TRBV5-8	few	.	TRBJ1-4	CASSPQVGFGEKLFF	TGTGCCAGCAGCCCTCAAGTAGGGTTTGGGGAAAAACTGTTTTTT
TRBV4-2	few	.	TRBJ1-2	CASSQDLATVYGYTF	TGTGCCAGCAGCCAAGATCTTGCCACGGTCTATGGCTACACCTTC
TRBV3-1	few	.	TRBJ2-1	CASSPTTSNNEQFF	TGTGCCAGCAGCCCGACAACCTCTAACAATGAGCAGTTCTTC
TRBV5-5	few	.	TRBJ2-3	CASSSGDTPGTDTQYF	TGTGCCAGCAGCTCAGGGGACACCCCTGGCACAGATACGCAGTATTTT
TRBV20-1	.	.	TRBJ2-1	CSARTFLSYNEQFF	TGCAGTGCCAGGACTTTCCTATCCTACAATGAGCAGTTCTTC
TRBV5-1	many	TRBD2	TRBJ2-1	CASRVYGTSGYNEQFF	TGCGCCAGCAGAGTGTACGGGACTAGCGGTTACAATGAGCAGTTCTTC
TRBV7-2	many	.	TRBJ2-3	CASSQSGDTQYF	TGTGCCAGCAGCCAGTCGGGCGATACGCAGTATTTT
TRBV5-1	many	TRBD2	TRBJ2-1	CASSPGLAGGFYNEQFF	TGCGCCAGCAGCCCGGGACTAGCGGGGGGGTTTTACAATGAGCAGTTCTTC
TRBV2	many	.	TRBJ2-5	CASSAMEETQYF	TGTGCCAGCAGTGCAATGGAAGAGACCCAGTACTTC
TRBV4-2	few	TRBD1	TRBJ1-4	CASSQDQTGTNEKLFF	TGTGCCAGCAGCCAAGATCAGACAGGGACTAATGAAAAACTGTTTTTT
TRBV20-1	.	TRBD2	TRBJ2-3	CSARDSLLGAGNVADTQYF	TGCAGTGCTAGAGATTCTCTCTTAGGAGCGGGAAACGTCGCAGATACGCAGTATTTT
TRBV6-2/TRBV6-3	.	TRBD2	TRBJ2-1	CASSYSIREDYNEQFF	TGTGCCAGCAGTTACTCTATCCGGGAGGACTACAATGAGCAGTTCTTC
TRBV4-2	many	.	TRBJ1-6	CASSQTQAVNSPLHF	TGTGCCAGCAGCCAGACACAGGCGGTAAATTCACCCCTCCACTTT
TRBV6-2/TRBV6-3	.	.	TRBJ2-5	CASSLPPVGSRETQYF	TGTGCCAGCAGTCTGCCCCCAGTTGGGTCGCGGGAGACCCAGTACTTC
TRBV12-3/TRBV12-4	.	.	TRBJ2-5	CASSTTETQYF	TGTGCCAGCAGTACTACAGAGACCCAGTACTTC
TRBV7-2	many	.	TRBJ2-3	CASSLTSTTDTQYF	TGTGCCAGCAGCTTGACTAGTACCACAGATACGCAGTATTTT
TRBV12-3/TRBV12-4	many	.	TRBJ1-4	CASSWSNEKLFF	TGTGCCAGCAGTTGGTCTAATGAAAAACTGTTTTTT
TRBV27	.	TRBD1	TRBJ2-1	CASSAGTGAYNEQFF	TGTGCCAGCAGTGCCGGGACAGGGGCCTACAATGAGCAGTTCTTC
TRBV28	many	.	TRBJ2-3	CASSPGRTDTQYF	TGTGCCAGCAGTCCAGGCCGCACAGATACGCAGTATTTT
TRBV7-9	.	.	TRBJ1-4	CDSSPSVGVATNEKLFF	TGTGACAGCAGCCCCTCCGTGGGGGTCGCAACTAATGAAAAACTGTTTTTT
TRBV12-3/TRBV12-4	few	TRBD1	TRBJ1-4	CASTWGTGSEKLFF	TGTGCCAGCACCTGGGGGACAGGGAGTGAAAAACTGTTTTTT
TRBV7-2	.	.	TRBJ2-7	CASSPSPGAYEQYF	TGTGCCAGCAGCCCTAGTCCAGGAGCCTACGAGCAGTACTTC
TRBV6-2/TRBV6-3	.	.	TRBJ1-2	CASSYDLGANYGYTF	TGTGCCAGCAGCTACGATCTGGGTGCTAACTATGGCTACACCTTC
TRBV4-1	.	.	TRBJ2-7	CASSQGFGRAYEQYF	TGCGCCAGCAGCCAAGGTTTCGGCAGAGCCTACGAGCAGTACTTC
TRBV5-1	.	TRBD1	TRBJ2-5	CASSLGAVVRGSETQYF	TGCGCCAGCAGCTTGGGCGCTGTAGTCAGGGGGTCAGAGACCCAGTACTTC
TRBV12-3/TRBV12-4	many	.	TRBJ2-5	CASSSLQPPRETQYF	TGTGCCAGCAGTAGCTTACAGCCGCCGAGGGAGACCCAGTACTTC
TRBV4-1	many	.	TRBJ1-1	CASSQSVNTEAFF	TGCGCCAGCAGCCAGTCGGTGAACACTGAAGCTTTCTTT
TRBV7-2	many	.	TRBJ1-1	CASAPRGPEAFF	TGTGCCAGCGCGCCCCGGGGCCCTGAAGCTTTCTTT
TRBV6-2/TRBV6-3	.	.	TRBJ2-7	CASSRLLDDYEQYF	TGTGCCAGCAGCCGCCTATTGGACGACTACGAGCAGTACTTC
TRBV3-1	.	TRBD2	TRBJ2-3	CASSLKAGAGDTQYF	TGTGCCAGCAGCCTAAAAGCGGGAGCCGGTGATACGCAGTATTTT
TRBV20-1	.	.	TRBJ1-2	CSASRDGRPPNYGYTF	TGCAGTGCTAGCCGGGACGGAAGACCTCCTAACTATGGCTACACCTTC
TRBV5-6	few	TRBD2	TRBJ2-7	CASSLRLAGGRGYEQYF	TGTGCCAGCAGCTTGCGGCTAGCGGGGGGCCGGGGCTACGAGCAGTACTTC
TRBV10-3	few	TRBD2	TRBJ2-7	CAIATSAGEQYF	TGTGCCATAGCCACCTCAGCGGGGGAGCAGTACTTC
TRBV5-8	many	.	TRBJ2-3	CASSFYSSTDTQYF	TGTGCCAGCAGCTTCTACAGTTCGACAGATACGCAGTATTTT
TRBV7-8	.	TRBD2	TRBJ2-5	CASSLASGRAGETQYF	TGTGCCAGCAGCTTAGCTAGCGGGAGGGCTGGAGAGACCCAGTACTTC